Sequencing of this TCR beta chain was carried out in a study of a mutant IDH1 vaccine in newly diagnosed glioma. About the research overall: Treated patients had a mean age of around 40 years and a sex split that was approximately 62% male and about 40% female. Before enrollment, patients got radiotherapy alone, temozolomide alone, or mostly the combination.

This clone is judged medium-sized. Described time point: baseline, week 1 (first vaccination visit). Treatment here: pre-vaccination baseline after standard-of-care therapy. Donors had new IDH1-mutant astrocytomas of WHO grade 3 or 4 (ATRX-lost). The method was immunoSEQ multiplex PCR; TCRdb's version includes in-frame clones alone and lacks a portion of them. The sample yields 35,000 to 40,000 clones, roughly 89% seen once. The receptor's source is a man between 18 and 29 years old with glioma. Specimen: PBMCs, collected from a glioma patient treated with radiotherapy, temozolomide or both.

CDR3 region: CASGVTANTEAFF. The CDR3 nucleotides are TGTGCCAGCGGGGTGACAGCGAACACTGAAGCTTTCTTT. V and J are TRBV6-5 and TRBJ1-1, with D perhaps matching TRBD1 (5 bases). The CDR3 has 13 residues. V dropped 8 bases and J dropped 1 base, with 11 bases sitting between them. Germline V gene sequence: CDR1 MNHEY, CDR2 SVGAGI.